Each of the 7 T cell receptor beta chains below was sequenced from the same sample in a study of identical twins. In TCRdb, the 5' RACE reads were re-called with MiXCR into one record per CDR3 protein. The sample carries roughly 200,000 distinct CDR3 sequences, approximately 15% recorded once. These data also featured in a second study, about T cells expressing NK-cell markers.

The sample comprised CD8+ T cells sorted from blood. The receptors here all came from a woman younger than 35 in good health.

This clonotype was recorded a few times. This chain connects TRBV13 to TRBJ2-5; D may match TRBD1 or TRBD2 (5 bases each). V was shortened by 4 bases and J by 5 bases, with 20 bases between the two germline ends. Germline lookup yields CDR1 PRHDT and CDR2 FYEKMQ (reference sequence). There are 16 residues in the CDR3. The CDR3 reads CASSSPTGPPEETQYF. The CDR3 coding sequence is TGTGCCAGCAGCTCCCCAACGGGACCCCCCGAGGAGACCCAGTACTTC.

This clonotype occurred many times. The genes are TRBV12-3 or TRBV12-4 and TRBJ2-7, with unresolved D. V gave up 3 bases and J gave up 4 bases, with 7 bases separating them. The CDR3 has 12 residues. For the CDR3, the DNA is TGTGCCAGCAGTTTGTCTGATTACGAGCAGTACTTC. Protein: CASSLSDYEQYF.

Only a few counts were recorded for this clonotype. V and J are TRBV5-1 and TRBJ2-7; D is undetermined. Germline CDR1 is SGHRS and CDR2 is YFSETQ. This CDR3 spans 14 amino acids. Trimming took 0 bases from V and 3 from J, leaving 10 bases between them. The CDR3 loop is CASSLGPESYEQYF. As DNA, the CDR3 is TGCGCCAGCAGCTTGGGGCCCGAGAGCTACGAGCAGTACTTC. Using reference TRBV5-1 and TRBJ2-7 for the parts outside the CDR3, the full variable domain is KAGVTQTPRYLIKTRGQQVTLSCSPISGHRSVSWYQQTPGQGLQFLFEYFSETQRNKGNFPGRFSGRQFSNSRSEMNVSTLELGDSALYLCASSLGPESYEQYFGPGTRLTVT.

This clonotype has only a few counts. V is TRBV6-2 or TRBV6-3 and J is TRBJ2-7; 7 bases match TRBD2. The CDR3 has 15 residues. Germline V gene data show CDR1 as MNHEY and CDR2 as SVGEGT. Trimming cost V 4 bases and J 6 bases; bases outside gene matches: 12. The CDR3 coding sequence is TGTGCCAGCAGTTCCCCGGGACTAAGGTCCGGCGAGCAGTACTTC. It codes for CASSSPGLRSGEQYF.

The chain is built from TRBV25-1 and TRBJ2-2; no definite D call. CDR3 length: 12 amino acids. Trimming pared 8 bases from V and 3 bases from J, leaving 7 bases between. The germline V gene has CDR1 MGHDK and CDR2 SYGVNS. The CDR3 here is CASARDTGELFF. CDR3 bases: TGTGCCAGCGCCCGGGACACCGGGGAGCTGTTTTTT.

This clonotype was recorded a few times. The genes are TRBV9 and TRBJ2-5, with 10 bases aligning to TRBD1. The germline V gene encodes CDR1 SGDLS and CDR2 YYNGEE. The V gene end was trimmed by 3 bases and the J gene end by 5 bases; junction bases not matched to a gene: 4. This CDR3 comprises 14 residues. Here the CDR3 reads CASSGQGALETQYF. The CDR3 DNA reads as TGTGCCAGCAGCGGACAGGGGGCGTTGGAGACCCAGTACTTC.

This clonotype was seen more than once but under ten times. Here the CDR3 reads CASSPLAGGYEQYF. The CDR3 DNA reads as TGTGCCAGCAGCCCCTTGGCAGGGGGCTACGAGCAGTACTTC. The chain has TRBV5-4 and TRBJ2-7; 7 bases fit TRBD1. Per the germline V gene, CDR1 is SGHNT and CDR2 is YYREEE (reference sequence). The J segment lost 3 bases and the V segment lost 4 bases, leaving 7 bases of the junction unmatched. The CDR3 has 14 residues. Full variable domain (remainder filled in from reference TRBV5-4 and TRBJ2-7): ETGVTQSPTHLIKTRGQQVTLRCSSQSGHNTVSWYQQALGQGPQFIFQYYREEENGRGNFPPRFSGLQFPNYSSELNVNALELDDSALYLCASSPLAGGYEQYFGPGTRLTVT.